The sequence of this TCR beta chain was determined in a study of OX40 agonist ivuxolimab in advanced cancers. About the research overall: Of mixed ages from roughly 23 to 80 and averaging about 56 years, the group was roughly 83% male. The eligibility criteria allowed prior anti-PD-1, anti-PD-L1 or anti-CTLA-4 therapy, and about 40% had some. Study-wide results and limits: Low levels of normalized T-cell clonal expansion also appeared in some nonresponders.

Libraries were prepared by immunoSEQ multiplex PCR; TCRdb keeps only in-frame clonotypes and omits some of them. The sample consists of fewer than 20,000 clones, about four fifths of them appearing once. Autoimmune disease history or systemic immunosuppression led to patients being barred. Looked up from germline, CDR1 is MGHRA and CDR2 is YSYEKL. The CDR3 sequence is 15 residues long. V gave up 4 bases and J gave up 6 bases; unmatched junction bases: 8. Comments on this clone: Its antigen is currently unknown.

The source material was CD4+ or CD8+ T cells sorted from blood, sampled in a trial of the OX40 agonist ivuxolimab. The rearrangement joins TRBV4-1 to TRBJ1-2; 10 bases are a match to TRBD1. This TCR derives from an adult with an advanced solid tumor such as melanoma, head and neck, liver or kidney cancer. CDR3 protein: CASSRSPDRGHGYTF. The DNA of the CDR3 is TGCGCCAGCAGCCGATCCCCCGACAGGGGGCATGGCTACACCTTC.